This entry lists 8 T cell receptor beta chains sequenced from one sample in a study of blood T cell repertoires in COVID-19. This table comes from immunoSEQ multiplex PCR, and its TCRdb copy is limited to in-frame clones, with some not included. The table records 130,000 to 150,000 clones, around 75% of them present only once. Material for sequencing was peripheral blood. The receptors here all came from a woman in her 70s with COVID-19, enrolled during active disease.

This chain uses TRBV6-1 with TRBJ1-5, with no clear D. Germline CDR1 MNHNS, CDR2 SASEGT. Trimming removed 0 bases at V and 3 bases at J, with 12 bases between. This CDR3 is 16 amino acids long. CDR3 bases: TGTGCCAGCAGTGAAGCGCCGAGTCATCTCAATCAGCCCCAGCATTTT. It codes for CASSEAPSHLNQPQHF.

V usage is TRBV7-3 and J usage is TRBJ2-3, with D tentatively TRBD1 (5 bases). CDR3 size: 14 residues. CDR1 is SGHTA, CDR2 FQGTGA, per germline. Trimming took 3 bases from V and 2 from J, leaving 9 bases between them. The CDR3 loop is CASSLGPATDTQYF. Here the CDR3 DNA reads TGTGCCAGCAGCTTGGGGCCAGCCACAGATACGCAGTATTTT.

The J gene is TRBJ2-3, the V gene TRBV5-6, with 7 bases that match TRBD2. Losses at the gene ends were 1 base for V and 1 base for J; bases not matched to a gene: 3. The CDR3 is 15 amino acids. CDR1 and CDR2 (germline): SGHDT, YYEEEE. The CDR3 coding sequence is TGTGCCAGCAGCTTGACACGGGGGGGCACAGATACGCAGTATTTT. Translation gives CASSLTRGGTDTQYF.

This chain joins TRBV28 and TRBJ1-4; a weak D match, TRBD1 (5 bases). V lost 3 bases and J lost 4, with 12 bases in between. In germline, CDR1 is MDHEN, CDR2 SYDVKM. The CDR3 length is 15 residues. CDR3 loop: CASSFPGQRNEKLFF. CDR3 coding DNA: TGTGCCAGCAGTTTCCCAGGACAACGTAATGAAAAACTGTTTTTT.

The chain couples TRBV6-6 to TRBJ2-7, with 9 positions matching TRBD1. The CDR3 is made up of 14 amino acids. Germline V gene sequence: CDR1 MNHNY, CDR2 SVGAGI (reference sequence). With V trimmed by 6 bases and J by 6 bases, 9 bases remained unmatched. This CDR3 reads CASRLRQGVGEQYF. DNA of the CDR3: TGTGCCAGCAGGCTCCGACAGGGGGTTGGCGAGCAGTACTTC.

The CDR3 DNA is TGCAGCCAAAGTGAGGCAACGGTAGCTTTCTTT. Translated: CSQSEATVAFF. This chain links TRBV20-1 with TRBJ1-1; the D is unclear. This CDR3 is 11 amino acids long. Germline-derived CDR1 and CDR2 are DFQATT and SNEGSKA (reference sequence).

The V call is TRBV27, the J call TRBJ2-5; D is undetermined. The V end was cut by 5 bases, the J end by 5 bases, with 12 bases between. CDR1 MNHEY and CDR2 SMNVEV come from the germline V gene (reference sequence). This CDR3 is 13 amino acids long. CDR3 protein: CASSERPQETQYF. The DNA of the CDR3 is TGTGCCAGCAGTGAACGCCCGCAGGAGACCCAGTACTTC.

V gene TRBV27 combines with J gene TRBJ2-7; 7 nucleotides agree with TRBD2. V lost 6 bases and J lost 2; bases outside the gene matches: 10. CDR3 size: 15 residues. Looked up from germline, CDR1 is MNHEY and CDR2 is SMNVEV (reference sequence). The CDR3 bases are TGTGCCAGCAGGGGAGCGGGATTGGGGGCCTACGAGCAGTACTTC. The encoded protein is CASRGAGLGAYEQYF.